This T cell receptor beta chain originates from a study of blood T cell repertoires in COVID-19. Study-level background: Collection of acute and convalescent COVID-19 samples took place in the United States, Italy and Spain.

Data came from immunoSEQ multiplex PCR; TCRdb stores just in-frame clones and leaves some out. This sample carries more than 45,000 clones, around 80% of them seen once, and the ten largest clones take around 17%. Sample: peripheral blood. The sequence came from a man in his forties with acute or convalescent COVID-19.

CDR3 coding DNA: TGCGCCAGCAGCGGGGGCCAGACATCTAACTATGGCTACACCTTC. Its protein product is CASSGGQTSNYGYTF. V gene TRBV5-1 combines with J gene TRBJ1-2, with a tentative D call TRBD1 (6 bases). Per germline, CDR1 SGHRS and CDR2 YFSETQ. The CDR3 consists of 15 residues. Trimming pared 4 bases from V and 0 bases from J, leaving 13 bases between.